The 25 T cell receptor beta chains in this list originate from one sample, sequenced in a study of cytomegalovirus exposure and HLA in healthy donors. In the PCR, 60 Vbeta and 13 Jbeta primers were used. Method: immunoSEQ multiplex PCR; TCRdb's copy keeps in-frame clones and lacks some. The profile shows roughly 82,000 clones, around 70% of them singletons. Sequencing used PBMCs. The receptors were sampled from a woman in her thirties or forties in good health and CMV-seropositive.

The chain has TRBV5-1 and TRBJ2-1; 12 bases are a match to TRBD2. The germline gives CDR1 SGHRS, CDR2 YFSETQ. Trimming removed 5 bases from V and 2 bases from J; junction bases left unmatched: 5. The CDR3 consists of 16 residues. The CDR3 DNA is TGCGCCAGCAGTTCCAGGACTAGCGGGACCTACAATGAGCAGTTCTTC. As protein: CASSSRTSGTYNEQFF.

The chain carries TRBV25-1 and TRBJ2-1; 10 positions agree with TRBD2. The CDR3 is made up of 17 amino acids. Germline CDR1 MGHDK, CDR2 SYGVNS. J lost 0 bases, V lost 4 bases, and 6 bases had no gene match. The CDR3 here is CASSGPSGSYSYNEQFF. In DNA, the CDR3 is TGTGCCAGCAGTGGCCCTAGCGGGAGTTACTCCTACAATGAGCAGTTCTTC.

CDR3 in amino acids: CASSFGGQNNSPLHF. DNA for the CDR3: TGTGCCAGCAGCTTCGGAGGTCAGAATAATTCACCCCTCCACTTT. The chain carries TRBV5-6 and TRBJ1-6; D is ambiguous. The CDR3 extends over 15 amino acids. Per germline, CDR1 SGHDT and CDR2 YYEEEE. V was clipped by 2 bases and J by 5 bases, with 11 bases between them.

V is TRBV10-2 and J is TRBJ2-7, with 12 bases lining up with TRBD2. V was pared by 6 bases and J by 2 bases, with 5 bases of the junction left unmatched. The CDR3 has 15 amino acids. Germline V gives CDR1 WSHSY, CDR2 SAAADI. The CDR3 sequence is CASRTSGSSTYEQYF. As DNA, the CDR3 is TGCGCCAGCAGGACTAGCGGGAGTAGCACCTACGAGCAGTACTTC.

The chain couples TRBV4-3 to TRBJ1-1; D is perhaps TRBD1 (5 bases). The CDR3 totals 15 residues. Germline V lookup: CDR1 LGHNA, CDR2 YSLEER. Trimming removed 3 bases from V and 6 bases from J, with 17 bases in between. In DNA form, the CDR3 reads TGCGCCAGCAGCCAGGGGGGAAAGGGTTTCGCTGAAGCTTTCTTT. This translates into CASSQGGKGFAEAFF.

This sequence joins TRBV2 and TRBJ1-5; the match to TRBD1 covers 9 bases. The V gene's germline CDR1 is SNHLY and CDR2 FYNNEI. CDR3 length: 13 residues. Trimming took 6 bases from V and 6 from J; bases not matched to a gene: 3. The DNA of the CDR3 is TGTGCCAGCAGGGACAGGGGAGGTCAGCCCCAGCATTTT. Amino acid sequence: CASRDRGGQPQHF.

The chain employs TRBV5-1 and TRBJ1-1; no clear D. This CDR3 spans 12 amino acids. The ends were cut back, 2 bases at V and 4 bases at J, with 6 bases in the middle. The V gene's germline CDR1 is SGHRS and CDR2 YFSETQ. The CDR3 spells CASSLTGTEAFF. As DNA, the CDR3 is TGCGCCAGCAGCTTAACTGGCACTGAAGCTTTCTTT.

The chain uses TRBV28 and TRBJ1-2; perhaps TRBD1 as D (6 bases). The CDR3 sequence is 15 residues long. Trimming removed 5 bases at V and 2 bases at J, with 15 bases between. Germline V CDR1 and CDR2: MDHEN, SYDVKM. The DNA of the CDR3 is TGTGCCAGCAGTCCACAGGGATTTAAGAACTATGGCTACACCTTC. Its translation is CASSPQGFKNYGYTF.

The V and J genes are TRBV19 and TRBJ1-1, with 8 bases identical to TRBD1. The CDR3 contains 13 residues. V lost 1 base to trimming and J lost 7 bases; unmatched junction nucleotides: 2. CDR1 and CDR2 (germline): LNHDA, SQIVND (reference sequence). CDR3 residues: CASSIGTGFEAFF. The CDR3 DNA reads as TGTGCCAGTAGTATAGGGACAGGGTTTGAAGCTTTCTTT.

In its sample, this clone was seen once. The CDR3 DNA reads TGTGCCAGTAGTCCCTACCATGGATCTAGAAATGAGCAGTTCTTC. The encoded protein is CASSPYHGSRNEQFF. This chain joins TRBV19 and TRBJ2-1; D uncertain. This CDR3 is 15 amino acids long. V was shortened by 5 bases and J by 7 bases, with 18 bases between the two germline ends. Germline CDR1 reads LNHDA; CDR2 reads SQIVND (reference sequence).

The V call is TRBV6-5, the J call TRBJ1-4; 8 bases align to TRBD1. The CDR3 length is 14 residues. Germline V lookup: CDR1 MNHEY, CDR2 SVGAGI. V lost 5 bases to trimming and J lost 7 bases; unmatched junction nucleotides: 6. This chain's CDR3 is CASSTTGGGEKLFF. DNA of the CDR3: TGTGCCAGCAGTACTACAGGGGGGGGTGAAAAACTGTTTTTT.

The V and J genes are TRBV5-1 and TRBJ2-7, with TRBD1 matching 9 bases. The CDR3 length is 16 residues. Per germline, CDR1 SGHRS and CDR2 YFSETQ. With 3 bases clipped from V and 4 bases from J, the junction kept 11 bases outside the gene matches. The CDR3 reads CASSSTGTGNPYEQYF. The CDR3 DNA reads as TGCGCCAGCAGCTCTACCGGGACAGGGAATCCATACGAGCAGTACTTC.

This chain joins TRBV4-1 and TRBJ2-2, with D possibly being TRBD1 (6 bases). CDR1 and CDR2 from the germline V gene are MGHRA and YSYEKL. The CDR3 is made up of 15 amino acids. Trimming took 1 base from V and 8 from J, leaving 14 bases between them. The DNA of the CDR3 is TGCGCCAGCAGCCAAGTCTCACAGGGCGGAGGGGAGCTGTTTTTT. As protein: CASSQVSQGGGELFF.

The genes are TRBV2 and TRBJ1-5; possibly TRBD1 for D (5 bases). This CDR3 has 17 amino acids. Germline values: CDR1 SNHLY, CDR2 FYNNEI. Trimming stripped 0 bases from V and 4 bases from J, with 16 bases between. The CDR3 sequence is CASSEAWVKEGNQPQHF. The CDR3 DNA reads TGTGCCAGCAGTGAAGCGTGGGTGAAGGAGGGGAATCAGCCCCAGCATTTT.

The V gene is TRBV5-4, the J gene TRBJ2-5; 9 positions match TRBD2. Germline CDR1 and CDR2: SGHNT and YYREEE (reference sequence). V lost 4 bases to trimming and J lost 4 bases; unmatched junction nucleotides: 8. The CDR3 extends over 15 amino acids. The CDR3 is CASSSGAGGLETQYF. CDR3 sequence (DNA): TGTGCCAGCAGCAGCGGCGCGGGGGGGTTAGAGACCCAGTACTTC. The full variable domain, in which reference TRBV5-4 and TRBJ2-5 provide the parts outside the CDR3, is ETGVTQSPTHLIKTRGQQVTLRCSSQSGHNTVSWYQQALGQGPQFIFQYYREEENGRGNFPPRFSGLQFPNYSSELNVNALELDDSALYLCASSSGAGGLETQYFGPGTRLLVL.

The chain links TRBV27 to TRBJ1-1; no clear D. This CDR3 contains 13 residues. V shed 1 base and J shed 11 bases, with 14 bases lying between them. Germline V CDR1 and CDR2: MNHEY, SMNVEV (reference sequence). The CDR3 nucleotides are TGTGCCAGCAGTTTATTAGAGGCGGGGTTGGCTTTCTTT. This translates into CASSLLEAGLAFF.

The chain has TRBV7-9 and TRBJ1-2; D possibly corresponds to TRBD1 (5 bases). The V gene lost 5 bases and the J gene lost 5 bases, with 12 bases spanning the gap. The CDR3 totals 13 residues. Germline V gives CDR1 SEHNR, CDR2 FQNEAQ (reference sequence). CDR3 nucleotides: TGTGCCAGCAGCCACGACGGGGGATATGGCTACACCTTC. Protein product: CASSHDGGYGYTF.

This chain connects TRBV7-9 to TRBJ1-4; TRBD1 might be the D (5 bases). This CDR3 contains 15 residues. V lost 0 bases to trimming and J lost 10 bases, with 15 bases between them. CDR1 is SEHNR and CDR2 is FQNEAQ in the germline V gene (reference sequence). In DNA form, the CDR3 reads TGTGCCAGCAGCTTAGCGTCGGGGGTGGGGGGAAAACTGTTTTTT. Translating it yields CASSLASGVGGKLFF.

This clone occurred a few times. The chain links TRBV7-9 to TRBJ1-5; 8 bases fit TRBD1. This CDR3 comprises 14 residues. Germline assignment: CDR1 SEHNR and CDR2 FQNEAQ (reference sequence). V lost 4 bases to trimming and J lost 6 bases; unmatched junction nucleotides: 5. CDR3 sequence (DNA): TGTGCCAGCAGCTCTACAGGGGGTGGTCAGCCCCAGCATTTT. This encodes CASSSTGGGQPQHF.

This clone was observed a handful of times. The rearrangement joins TRBV5-1 to TRBJ1-1, with D possibly being TRBD1 (5 bases). V was trimmed by 5 bases and J by 5 bases, leaving 13 bases between them. The CDR3 has 13 amino acids. Germline V gene data show CDR1 as SGHRS and CDR2 as YFSETQ. CDR3: CASRQSRATEAFF. CDR3 bases: TGCGCCAGCAGACAATCCAGGGCAACTGAAGCTTTCTTT.

The rearrangement links TRBV30 to TRBJ1-4, with D tentatively TRBD1 (6 bases). The CDR3 is made up of 14 amino acids. The V gene's germline CDR1 is GTSNPN and CDR2 SVGIG (reference sequence). V lost 4 bases to trimming and J lost 5 bases, with 14 bases between them. CDR3 protein: CAWMAGAGNEKLFF. CDR3 bases: TGTGCCTGGATGGCAGGGGCTGGAAATGAAAAACTGTTTTTT.

The chain has TRBV12-5 and TRBJ2-4; no clear D gene. CDR1 and CDR2 (germline): LGHNT, FRNRAP. The V gene lost 1 base and the J gene lost 0 bases, with 13 bases spanning the gap. This CDR3 is 17 amino acids long. CDR3 residues: CASGLATTVLAKNIQYF. The CDR3 coding sequence is TGTGCTAGTGGTTTGGCTACTACCGTGCTAGCCAAAAACATTCAGTACTTC.

J is TRBJ2-2 and V is TRBV9; TRBD2 matches 10 bases. Trimming at V came to 2 bases and at J to 1 base, leaving 2 bases not matched to a gene. The CDR3 totals 16 residues. Germline loops: CDR1 SGDLS, CDR2 YYNGEE. The CDR3 sequence is CASSVLAGGNTGELFF. The CDR3 DNA reads TGTGCCAGCAGCGTCTTAGCGGGGGGGAACACCGGGGAGCTGTTTTTT.

This clone was recorded at least ten times. The chain combines TRBV6-1 with TRBJ2-1; D is uncertain. Trimming removed 5 bases at V and 10 bases at J, with 15 bases between. CDR1 and CDR2 (germline): MNHNS, SASEGT. The CDR3 is made up of 13 amino acids. CDR3 sequence reads: CASSPRDEAEQFF. CDR3 DNA: TGTGCCAGCAGTCCGAGAGACGAGGCGGAGCAGTTCTTC.

In DNA, the CDR3 is TGCGCCAGCAGTGGCCAGATGAGGGTAGCGGGGAGCGAGCAGTACTTC. Its translation: CASSGQMRVAGSEQYF. V is TRBV10-2 and J is TRBJ2-7, with 8 bases aligning to TRBD2. In germline, CDR1 is WSHSY, CDR2 SAAADI. The CDR3 extends over 16 amino acids. Unmatched junction bases numbered 14, after V lost 4 bases and J lost 6 bases.